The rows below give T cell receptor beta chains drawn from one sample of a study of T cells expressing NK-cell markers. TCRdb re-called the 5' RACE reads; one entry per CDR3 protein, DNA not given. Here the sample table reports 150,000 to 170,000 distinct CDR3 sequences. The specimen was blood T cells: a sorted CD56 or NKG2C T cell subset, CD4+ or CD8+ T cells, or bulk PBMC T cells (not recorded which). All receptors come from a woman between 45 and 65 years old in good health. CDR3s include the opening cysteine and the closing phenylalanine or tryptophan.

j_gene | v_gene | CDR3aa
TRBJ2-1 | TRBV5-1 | CASSSPGLADDEQFF
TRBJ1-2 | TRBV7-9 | CASSPLRLEDYGYTF
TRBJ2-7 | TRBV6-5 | CASSPSGATGEEQYF
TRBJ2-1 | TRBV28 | CASRSPGGYNEQFF
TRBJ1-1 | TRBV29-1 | CSVRAGGTEAFF
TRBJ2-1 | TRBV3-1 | CASSPQRNEQFF
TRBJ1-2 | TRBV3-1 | CASSQDPLPPNGYTF
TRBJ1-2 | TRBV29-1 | CSVDEADHNYGYTF
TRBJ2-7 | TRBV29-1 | CSVDRGYEQYF
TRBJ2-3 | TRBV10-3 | CAISEPGQPGTDTQYF
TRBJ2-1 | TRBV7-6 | CASSLPQGNEQFF
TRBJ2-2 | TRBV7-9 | CASSLPRGSTGELFF
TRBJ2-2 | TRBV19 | CASMGTSGNTGELFF
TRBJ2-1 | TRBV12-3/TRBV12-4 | CASSLLASEYNEQFF
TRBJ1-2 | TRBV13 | CASSSQSELYGYTF
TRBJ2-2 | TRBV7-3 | CASSLTVYGRGTPGELFF
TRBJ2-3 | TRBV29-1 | CSVARGLAGDTDTQYF
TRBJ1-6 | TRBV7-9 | CASSAPPGTARGSPLHF
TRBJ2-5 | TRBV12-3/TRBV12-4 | CASSLEASGRARETQYF
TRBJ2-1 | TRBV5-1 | CASSPPGQGIAGEQFF
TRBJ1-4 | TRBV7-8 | CASSSIDEATNEKLFF
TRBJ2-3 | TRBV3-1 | CASREGTSGTPDTQYF
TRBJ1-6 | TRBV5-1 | CASSPDRSSYNSPLHF
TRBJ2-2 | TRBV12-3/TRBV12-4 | CASSGVNGELFF
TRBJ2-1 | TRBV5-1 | CASSWVASGVYNEQFF
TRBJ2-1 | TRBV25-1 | CASTAGDGEQFF
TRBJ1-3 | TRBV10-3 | CAISEILRADSGNTIYF
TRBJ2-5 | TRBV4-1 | CASSQVVGETQYF
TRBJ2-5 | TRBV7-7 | CASSLAPRAQETQYF
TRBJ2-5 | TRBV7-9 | CASSPDRGSQETQYF
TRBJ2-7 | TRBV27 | CASSAAGTDFYEQYF
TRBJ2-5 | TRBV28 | CASSNSPGLGEETQYF
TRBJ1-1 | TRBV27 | CASRALGGTEAFF
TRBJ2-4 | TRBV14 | CASSQWSEDIQYF
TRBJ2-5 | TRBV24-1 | CATSDSTSGEQETQYF
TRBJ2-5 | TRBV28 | CASSVAGVETQYF
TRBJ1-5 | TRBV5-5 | CASSPEGTGNQPQHF
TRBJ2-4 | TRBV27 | CASSRTKNIQYF
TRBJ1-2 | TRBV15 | CATSPYRDGFYGYTF
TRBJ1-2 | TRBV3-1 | CASSQRGDFYGYTF